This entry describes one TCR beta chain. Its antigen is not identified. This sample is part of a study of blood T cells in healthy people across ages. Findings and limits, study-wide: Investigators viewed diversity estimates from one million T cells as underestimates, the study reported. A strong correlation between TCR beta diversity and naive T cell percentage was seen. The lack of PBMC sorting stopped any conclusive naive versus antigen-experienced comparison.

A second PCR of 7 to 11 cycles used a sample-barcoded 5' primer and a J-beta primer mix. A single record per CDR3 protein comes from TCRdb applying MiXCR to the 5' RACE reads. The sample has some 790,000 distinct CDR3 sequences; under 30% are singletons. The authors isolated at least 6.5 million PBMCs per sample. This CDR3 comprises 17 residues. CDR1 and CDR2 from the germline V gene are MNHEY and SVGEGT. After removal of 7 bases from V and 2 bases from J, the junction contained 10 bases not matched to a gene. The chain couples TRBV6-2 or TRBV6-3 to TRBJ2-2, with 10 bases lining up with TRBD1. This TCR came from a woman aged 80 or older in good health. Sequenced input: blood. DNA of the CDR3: TGTGCCAGCATCGCCGACAGGGGGCTTACCAACACCGGGGAGCTGTTTTTT. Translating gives CASIADRGLTNTGELFF.